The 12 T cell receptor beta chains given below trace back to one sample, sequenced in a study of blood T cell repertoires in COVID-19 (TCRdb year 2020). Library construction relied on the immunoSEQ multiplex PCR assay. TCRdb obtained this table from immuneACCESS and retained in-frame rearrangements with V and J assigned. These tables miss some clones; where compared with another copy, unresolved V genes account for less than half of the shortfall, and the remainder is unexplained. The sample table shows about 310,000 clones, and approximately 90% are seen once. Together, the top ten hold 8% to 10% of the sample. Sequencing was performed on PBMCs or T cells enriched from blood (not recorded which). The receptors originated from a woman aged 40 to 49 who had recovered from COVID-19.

CDR3: CASSAYRTGNTEAFF. CDR3 bases: TGTGCCAGCAGCGCATACCGGACAGGGAACACTGAAGCTTTCTTT. The chain uses TRBV5-6 and TRBJ1-1, with TRBD1 matching over 7 bases. V lost 4 bases, J lost 1 base, and 7 bases stayed unmatched. CDR3 length equals 15 residues. Germline V gene sequence: CDR1 SGHDT, CDR2 YYEEEE.

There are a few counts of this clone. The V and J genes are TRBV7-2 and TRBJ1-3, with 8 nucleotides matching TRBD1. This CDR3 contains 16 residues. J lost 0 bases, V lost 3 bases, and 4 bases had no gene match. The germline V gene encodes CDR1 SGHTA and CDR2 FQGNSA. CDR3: CASSFRGPISGNTIYF. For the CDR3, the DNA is TGTGCCAGCAGCTTCAGGGGGCCTATCTCTGGAAACACCATATATTTT.

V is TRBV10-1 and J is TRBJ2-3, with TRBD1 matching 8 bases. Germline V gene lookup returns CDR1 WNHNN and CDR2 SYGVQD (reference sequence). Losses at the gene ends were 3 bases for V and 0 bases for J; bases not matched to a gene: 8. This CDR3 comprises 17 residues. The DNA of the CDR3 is TGCGCCAGCAGTGACCCGGGACAGGACCCTAGCACAGATACGCAGTATTTT. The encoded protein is CASSDPGQDPSTDTQYF.

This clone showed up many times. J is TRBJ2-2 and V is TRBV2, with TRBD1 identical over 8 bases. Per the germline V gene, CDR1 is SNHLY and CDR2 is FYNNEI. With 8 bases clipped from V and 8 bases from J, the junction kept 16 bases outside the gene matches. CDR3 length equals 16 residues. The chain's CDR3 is CASLGQGAPTPGELFF. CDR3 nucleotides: TGTGCCAGCTTAGGGCAGGGGGCGCCCACACCGGGGGAGCTGTTTTTT.

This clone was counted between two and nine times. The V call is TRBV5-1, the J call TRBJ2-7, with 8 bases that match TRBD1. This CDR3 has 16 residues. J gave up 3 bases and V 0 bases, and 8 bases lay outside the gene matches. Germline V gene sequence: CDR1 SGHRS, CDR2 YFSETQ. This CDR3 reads CASSLGQGSDRYEQYF. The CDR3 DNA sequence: TGCGCCAGCAGCTTGGGACAGGGGTCTGATCGCTACGAGCAGTACTTC.

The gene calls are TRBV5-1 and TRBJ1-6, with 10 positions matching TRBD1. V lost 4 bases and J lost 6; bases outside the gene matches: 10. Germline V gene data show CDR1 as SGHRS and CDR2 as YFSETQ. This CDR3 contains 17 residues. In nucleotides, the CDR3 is TGCGCCAGCAGCATGGTAGGGACAGGGGTTTCTAATTCACCCCTCCACTTT. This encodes CASSMVGTGVSNSPLHF.

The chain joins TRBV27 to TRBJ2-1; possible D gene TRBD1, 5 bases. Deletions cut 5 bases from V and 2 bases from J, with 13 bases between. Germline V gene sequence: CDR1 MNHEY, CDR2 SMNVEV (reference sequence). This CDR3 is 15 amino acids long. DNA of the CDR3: TGTGCCAGCAGTCAACTCTTAGGGGCCTACAATGAGCAGTTCTTC. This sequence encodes CASSQLLGAYNEQFF.

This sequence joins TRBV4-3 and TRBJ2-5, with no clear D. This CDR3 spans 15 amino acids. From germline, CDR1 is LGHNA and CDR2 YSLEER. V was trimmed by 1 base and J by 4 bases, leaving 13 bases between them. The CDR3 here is CASSQVSLPRETQYF. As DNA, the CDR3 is TGCGCCAGCAGCCAAGTGTCACTTCCAAGAGAGACCCAGTACTTC.

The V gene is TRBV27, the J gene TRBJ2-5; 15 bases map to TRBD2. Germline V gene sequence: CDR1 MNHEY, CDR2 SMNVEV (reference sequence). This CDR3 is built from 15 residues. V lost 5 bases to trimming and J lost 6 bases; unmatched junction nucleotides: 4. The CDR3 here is CASSLGTSGGKTQYF. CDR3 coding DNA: TGTGCCAGCAGTCTTGGGACTAGCGGGGGGAAGACCCAGTACTTC.

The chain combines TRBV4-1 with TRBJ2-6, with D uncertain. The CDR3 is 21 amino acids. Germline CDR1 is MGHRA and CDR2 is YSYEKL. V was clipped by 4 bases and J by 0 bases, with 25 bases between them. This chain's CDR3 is CASSPFPDTKLFSSGANVLTF. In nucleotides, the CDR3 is TGCGCCAGCAGCCCCTTTCCCGACACCAAGCTCTTTAGCTCTGGGGCCAACGTCCTGACTTTC.

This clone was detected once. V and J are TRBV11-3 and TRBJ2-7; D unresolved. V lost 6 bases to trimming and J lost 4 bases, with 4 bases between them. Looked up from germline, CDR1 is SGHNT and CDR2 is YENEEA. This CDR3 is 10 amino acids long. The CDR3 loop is CASRSYEQYF. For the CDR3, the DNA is TGTGCCAGCAGATCATACGAGCAGTACTTC.

For the CDR3, the DNA is TGTGCCAGCAGCTTGGCGGGACAGATTAGCAATCAGCCCCAGCATTTT. Protein: CASSLAGQISNQPQHF. The chain combines TRBV5-6 with TRBJ1-5; 7 bases are a match to TRBD1. The CDR3 covers 16 residues. Germline CDR1 reads SGHDT; CDR2 reads YYEEEE. V was clipped by 0 bases and J by 0 bases; unmatched bases: 3.